What follows are 8 T cell receptor beta chains derived from one specimen sequenced in a study of blood T cell repertoires in COVID-19. Profiling relied on immunoSEQ multiplex PCR, and the TCRdb table lists in-frame clones only, not all of them. The data hold fewer than 300,000 clones, with 70% to 90% observed a single time. Sequencing used PBMCs or T cells enriched from blood (not recorded which). The receptor set was obtained from a woman in her 40s with acute COVID-19.

The rearrangement uses TRBV12-5 and TRBJ2-1; D might be TRBD1 (5 bases). Germline CDR1 LGHNT, CDR2 FRNRAP. The V and J ends lost 0 bases and 3 bases respectively, with 15 bases between them. The CDR3 covers 17 residues. CDR3 loop: CASGLVLGLGFYNEQFF. DNA for the CDR3: TGTGCTAGTGGTTTGGTATTGGGGCTAGGCTTCTACAATGAGCAGTTCTTC.

This sequence joins TRBV11-2 and TRBJ2-1, with TRBD2 matching over 10 bases. V lost 5 bases and J lost 4; bases outside the gene matches: 14. The CDR3 totals 18 residues. Germline assignment: CDR1 SGHAT and CDR2 FQNNGV. The CDR3 sequence: CASSKTASGRAHYNEQFF. CDR3 sequence (DNA): TGTGCCAGCAGCAAAACAGCAAGCGGGAGGGCCCATTACAATGAGCAGTTCTTC.

The V and J genes are TRBV11-3 and TRBJ1-4; the match to TRBD1 covers 12 bases. V trimming: 5 bases; J trimming: 14 bases; junction bases outside the gene matches: 6. The CDR3 is 13 amino acids. Germline V lookup: CDR1 SGHNT, CDR2 YENEEA. CDR3 amino acids: CASSPGQGAFLFF. CDR3 DNA sequence: TGTGCCAGCAGCCCGGGACAGGGGGCTTTTCTGTTTTTT.

The V and J genes are TRBV5-1 and TRBJ2-2; TRBD2 is a possible D gene (5 bases). Germline V gives CDR1 SGHRS, CDR2 YFSETQ. The CDR3 length is 16 residues. V lost 0 bases and J 5 bases, leaving 14 bases between the germline ends. Here the CDR3 reads CASSLVTESGTGELFF. CDR3 coding DNA: TGCGCCAGCAGCTTGGTAACAGAGTCGGGGACCGGGGAGCTGTTTTTT.

The table lists this clone with a count of one. The J gene is TRBJ2-7, the V gene TRBV15, with unresolved D. The length of the CDR3 is 15 residues. Germline V lookup: CDR1 LNHNV, CDR2 YYDKDF (reference sequence). V was clipped by 0 bases and J by 0 bases, with 9 bases between them. The CDR3: CATSREPSFSYEQYF. The CDR3 nucleotides are TGTGCCACCAGCAGAGAGCCAAGCTTCTCCTACGAGCAGTACTTC.

V usage is TRBV27 and J usage is TRBJ2-2; the D gene is possibly TRBD2 (6 bases). This CDR3 region has 15 residues. The germline V gene has CDR1 MNHEY and CDR2 SMNVEV (reference sequence). V was clipped by 3 bases and J by 2 bases, with 10 bases between them. The CDR3 nucleotides are TGTGCCAGCAGTTTGGAGGGCTTTAACACCGGGGAGCTGTTTTTT. It specifies CASSLEGFNTGELFF.

This sequence joins TRBV25-1 and TRBJ1-4; D uncertain. Germline CDR1 MGHDK, CDR2 SYGVNS. V lost 5 bases to trimming and J lost 0 bases, with 16 bases between them. The CDR3 is 17 residues long. The CDR3 region has the DNA TGTGCCAGCAGTCCCCTGGGAGGCGCATCAACTAATGAAAAACTGTTTTTT. Encoded protein: CASSPLGGASTNEKLFF.

The V gene is TRBV28, the J gene TRBJ2-7; a possible D gene is TRBD1 (5 bases). Germline-derived CDR1 and CDR2 are MDHEN and SYDVKM. The CDR3 spans 12 residues. Trimming pared 4 bases from V and 6 bases from J, leaving 10 bases between. CDR3 nucleotide sequence: TGTGCCAGCAGTTCACGCAGGGCCGAGCAGTACTTC. Its translation is CASSSRRAEQYF.